This TCR beta chain was captured in a study of control samples from healthy donors and cancer patients. Clones were read by immunoSEQ multiplex PCR, and TCRdb kept only the in-frame ones, dropping some. The top ten hold about 6.3% of the sample, which has about 410,000 clones, around 90% seen once. Germline CDR1 reads KGHSH; CDR2 reads LQKENI. CDR3 length: 14 residues. With 4 bases removed from V and 4 bases from J, the gap between germline ends came to 13 bases. Sequencing was performed on PBMCs. This TCR came from a man aged 35-49 years with head and neck cancer. This chain joins TRBV18 and TRBJ1-1; the D is unclear. As DNA, the CDR3 is TGTGCCAGCTCACGGTTGGATATAGGCACTGAAGCTTTCTTT. Translated, it gives CASSRLDIGTEAFF.